This T cell receptor beta chain was profiled in a study of T-cell reconstitution after alpha-beta-depleted transplantation in children. The CDR3 runs 17 residues. Germline V gene lookup returns CDR1 SGDLS and CDR2 YYNGEE. The V and J ends lost 5 bases and 7 bases respectively, with 25 bases between them. Library preparation (for TCRbeta) was performed with unique molecular identifiers. TCRdb independently ran MiXCR on the PCR reads; one entry per CDR3 protein. Altogether about 300,000 distinct CDR3 sequences are present, 6.5% to 9% being singletons, with the ten largest covering approximately 9.1%. Regarding this clonotype: Its antigen is undetermined. A much bigger clone sits one base away, suggesting this may be a read error. No conserved phenylalanine or tryptophan ends this CDR3, so it is likely a read error.

Study-wide results and caveats: Diversity of TCRbeta at day 60 was high in some patients, arising from surviving recipient T cells and thymic progenitors. Alpha-beta T cells present about two months after transplant were reported to originate from several hundred expanded graft clones. Hyperexpanded clones declined; after one year, newly produced T cells mostly supplied diversity.

The J gene is TRBJ2-1, the V gene TRBV9; D is perhaps TRBD1 (6 bases). This TCR derives from a female patient aged 2-15 years who had a stem cell transplant for Fanconi anemia, so the T cells may come from the graft donor. Here the sequenced sample was peripheral blood, taken 360 days after TCRalphabeta/CD19-depleted stem cell transplant. CDR3 nucleotide sequence: TGTGCCAGCAGTCCCACTTTTGACAGGCCCACCCCTAATGAGCAGTTCTAC. It translates to CASSPTFDRPTPNEQFY.